This T cell receptor beta chain came from a study of preoperative IRX-2 immunotherapy in early breast cancer. The method was immunoSEQ multiplex PCR; TCRdb's version includes in-frame clones alone and lacks a portion of them. The table includes 95,000 to 100,000 clones, roughly 90% detected once. Treatment reported: preoperative locoregional IRX-2 cytokine immunotherapy. V lost 7 bases and J 6 bases, leaving 12 bases between the germline ends. Germline V lookup: CDR1 LNHDA, CDR2 SQIVND (reference sequence). This CDR3 has 13 residues. The sequence was collected from a human donor with breast cancer. Material: tumor tissue, obtained after IRX-2 immunotherapy. This chain connects TRBV19 to TRBJ2-2; the D gene is possibly TRBD1 (5 bases). CDR3 bases: TGTGCCAGTACCCTGCAGGGCGCCGGGGAGCTGTTTTTT. Its protein is CASTLQGAGELFF.